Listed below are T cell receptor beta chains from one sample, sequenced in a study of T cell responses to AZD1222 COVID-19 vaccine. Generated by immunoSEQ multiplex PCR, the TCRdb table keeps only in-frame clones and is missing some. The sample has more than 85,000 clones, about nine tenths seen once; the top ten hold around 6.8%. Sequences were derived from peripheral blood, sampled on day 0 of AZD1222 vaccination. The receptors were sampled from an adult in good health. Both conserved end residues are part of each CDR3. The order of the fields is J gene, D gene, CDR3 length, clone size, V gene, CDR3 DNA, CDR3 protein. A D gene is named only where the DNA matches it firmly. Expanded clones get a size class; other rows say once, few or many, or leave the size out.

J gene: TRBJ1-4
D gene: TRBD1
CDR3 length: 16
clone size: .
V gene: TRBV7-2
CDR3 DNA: TGTGCCAGCAGCCCACAGGGGGCAGCAACTAATGAAAAACTGTTTTTT
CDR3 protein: CASSPQGAATNEKLFF

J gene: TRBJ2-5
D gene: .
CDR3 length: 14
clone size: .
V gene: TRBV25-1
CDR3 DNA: TGTGCCAGCAGTGACGGTGGAGCCGGGGAGACCCAGTACTTC
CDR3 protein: CASSDGGAGETQYF

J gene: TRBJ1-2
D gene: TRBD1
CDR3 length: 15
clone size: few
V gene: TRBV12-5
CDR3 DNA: TGTGCTAGTGGTCTCTACCCGACAGGGCCATATGGCTACACCTTC
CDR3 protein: CASGLYPTGPYGYTF

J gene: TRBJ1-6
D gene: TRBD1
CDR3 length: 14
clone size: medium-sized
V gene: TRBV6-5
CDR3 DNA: TGTGCCAGCGGAACCGGGACAGAAAATTCACCCCTCCACTTT
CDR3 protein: CASGTGTENSPLHF

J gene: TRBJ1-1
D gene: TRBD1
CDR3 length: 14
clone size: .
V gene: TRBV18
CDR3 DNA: TGTGCCAGCTCCCGCAACAGGGGAAACACTGAAGCTTTCTTT
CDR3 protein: CASSRNRGNTEAFF

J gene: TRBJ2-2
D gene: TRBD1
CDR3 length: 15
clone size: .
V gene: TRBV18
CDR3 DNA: TGTGCCAGCTCACCACCGGGACAGGGGCCCGGGGAGCTGTTTTTT
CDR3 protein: CASSPPGQGPGELFF

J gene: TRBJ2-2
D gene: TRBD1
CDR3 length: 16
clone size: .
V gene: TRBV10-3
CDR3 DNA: TGTGCCATCAGTGCGGACAGGGTAAAGTTTGGCGGGGAGCTGTTTTTT
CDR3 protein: CAISADRVKFGGELFF

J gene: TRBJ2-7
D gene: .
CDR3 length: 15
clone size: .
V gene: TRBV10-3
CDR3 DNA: TGTGCCATCAGTGACCCCGGACTGACCTCCTACGAGCAGTACTTC
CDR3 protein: CAISDPGLTSYEQYF

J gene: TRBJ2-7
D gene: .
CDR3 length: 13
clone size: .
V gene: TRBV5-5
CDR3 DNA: TGTGCCAGCAGCTTGGGCGTCGAGTACGAGCAGTACTTC
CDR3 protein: CASSLGVEYEQYF

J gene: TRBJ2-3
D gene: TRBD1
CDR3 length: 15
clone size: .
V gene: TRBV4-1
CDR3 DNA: TGCGCCAGCAGCCAACCCGACAGGGCGTGGGATACGCAGTATTTT
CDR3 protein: CASSQPDRAWDTQYF

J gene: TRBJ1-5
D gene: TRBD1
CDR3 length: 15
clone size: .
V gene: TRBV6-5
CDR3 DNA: TGTGCCAGCAGTCCTAGGACAGGGGGAGATCAGCCCCAGCATTTT
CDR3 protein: CASSPRTGGDQPQHF

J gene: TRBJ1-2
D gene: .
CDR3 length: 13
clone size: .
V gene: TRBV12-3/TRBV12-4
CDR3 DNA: TGTGCCAGCAGCTCCCCTACAGGGAATGGCTACACCTTC
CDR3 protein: CASSSPTGNGYTF

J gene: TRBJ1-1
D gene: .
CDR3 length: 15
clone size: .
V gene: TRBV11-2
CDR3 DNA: TGTGCCAGCAGCTTTAGTGGTCGGGCGAACACTGAAGCTTTCTTT
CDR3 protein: CASSFSGRANTEAFF

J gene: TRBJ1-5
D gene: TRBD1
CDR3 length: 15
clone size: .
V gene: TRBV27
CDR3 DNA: TGTGCCAGCTCGGACAGGAGTTATAGCAATCAGCCCCAGCATTTT
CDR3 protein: CASSDRSYSNQPQHF

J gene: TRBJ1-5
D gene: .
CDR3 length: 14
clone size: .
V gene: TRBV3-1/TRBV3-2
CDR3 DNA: TGTGCCAGCAGCCAATACGGGCAGGGTCAGCCCCAGCATTTT
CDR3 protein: CASSQYGQGQPQHF

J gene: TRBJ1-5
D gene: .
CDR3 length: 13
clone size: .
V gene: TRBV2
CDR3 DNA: TGTGCCAGCAGGGGGTTTAGCAATCAGCCCCAGCATTTT
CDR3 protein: CASRGFSNQPQHF

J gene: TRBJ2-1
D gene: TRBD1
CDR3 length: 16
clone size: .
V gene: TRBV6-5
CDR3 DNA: TGTGCCAGCAGTTTAACCGGGACAGGGGTTGACGCTGAGCAGTTCTTC
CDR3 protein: CASSLTGTGVDAEQFF

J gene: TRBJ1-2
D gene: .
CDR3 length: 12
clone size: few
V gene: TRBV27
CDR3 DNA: TGTGCCAGCAGCTCATCTAACTATGGCTACACCTTC
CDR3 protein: CASSSSNYGYTF

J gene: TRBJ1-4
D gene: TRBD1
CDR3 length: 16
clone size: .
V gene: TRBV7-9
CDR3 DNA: TGTGCCAGCAGCTTAACCAGGACAGGGGGTAATGAAAAACTGTTTTTT
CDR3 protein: CASSLTRTGGNEKLFF

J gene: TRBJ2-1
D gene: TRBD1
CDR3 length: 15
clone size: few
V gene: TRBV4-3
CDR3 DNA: TGCGCCAGCAGCCAGACAGGGTTCTCCTACAATGAGCAGTTCTTC
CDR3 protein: CASSQTGFSYNEQFF

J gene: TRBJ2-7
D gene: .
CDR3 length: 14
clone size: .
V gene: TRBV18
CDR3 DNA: TGTGCCAGCTCATCTCAGGGTCTGGGCTACGAGCAGTACTTC
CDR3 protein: CASSSQGLGYEQYF

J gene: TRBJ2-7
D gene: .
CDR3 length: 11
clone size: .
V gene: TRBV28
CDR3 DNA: TGTGCCAGCCGATCCCTCTACGAGCAGTACTTC
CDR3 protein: CASRSLYEQYF

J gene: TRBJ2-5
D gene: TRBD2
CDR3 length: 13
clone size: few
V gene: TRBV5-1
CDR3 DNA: TGCGCCAGCAGCCAGGGAGGGCCCGGGACCCAGTACTTC
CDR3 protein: CASSQGGPGTQYF

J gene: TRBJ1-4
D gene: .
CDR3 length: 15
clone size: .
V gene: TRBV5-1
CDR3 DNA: TGCGCCAGCAGCTCGCGGGGGGGAAAGGATGAAAAACTGTTTTTT
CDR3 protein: CASSSRGGKDEKLFF

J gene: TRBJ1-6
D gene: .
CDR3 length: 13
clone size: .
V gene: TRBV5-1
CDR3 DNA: TGCGCCAGCAGCTTGGGCGTGAATTCACCCCTCCACTTT
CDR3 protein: CASSLGVNSPLHF

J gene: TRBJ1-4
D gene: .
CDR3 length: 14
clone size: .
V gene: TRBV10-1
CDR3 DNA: TGCGCCAGCAGCCCCGGGCCCGTGGGTGAAAAACTGTTTTTT
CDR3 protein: CASSPGPVGEKLFF

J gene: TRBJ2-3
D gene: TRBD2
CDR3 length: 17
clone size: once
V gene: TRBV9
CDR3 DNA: TGTGCCAGCAGCCCCCAGAAGCGGGGGGGCCCAGGAGATACGCAGTATTTT
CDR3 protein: CASSPQKRGGPGDTQYF

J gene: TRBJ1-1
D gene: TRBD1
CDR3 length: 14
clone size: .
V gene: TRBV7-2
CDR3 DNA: TGTGCCAGCAGCCTGGGACAGAGCAACACTGAAGCTTTCTTT
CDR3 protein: CASSLGQSNTEAFF

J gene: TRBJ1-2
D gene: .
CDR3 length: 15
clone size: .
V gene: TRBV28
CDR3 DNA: TGTGCCAGCAGTTCGATTGACAGGCCCACCTATGGCTACACCTTC
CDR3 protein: CASSSIDRPTYGYTF

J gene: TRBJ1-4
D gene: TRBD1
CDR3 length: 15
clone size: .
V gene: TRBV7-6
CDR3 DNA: TGTGCCAGCAGCTTAGTTTCAGGGGGCAATGAAAAACTGTTTTTT
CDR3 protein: CASSLVSGGNEKLFF

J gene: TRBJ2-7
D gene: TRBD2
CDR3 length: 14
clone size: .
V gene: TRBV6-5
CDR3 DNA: TGTGCCAGCAGACGGGGGGACGGGACCTACGAGCAGTACTTC
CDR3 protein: CASRRGDGTYEQYF

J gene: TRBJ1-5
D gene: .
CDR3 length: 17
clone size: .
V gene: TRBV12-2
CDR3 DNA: TGTGCAAGTCGCTTCCGAGAGAGATCCGGGACGGTCCAGCCCCAGCATTTT
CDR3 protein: CASRFRERSGTVQPQHF

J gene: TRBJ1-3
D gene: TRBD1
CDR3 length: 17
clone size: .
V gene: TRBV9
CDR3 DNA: TGTGCCAGCAGCGTAAGCTCCTCAGGGGGAAGGGGAAACACCATATATTTT
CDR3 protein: CASSVSSSGGRGNTIYF

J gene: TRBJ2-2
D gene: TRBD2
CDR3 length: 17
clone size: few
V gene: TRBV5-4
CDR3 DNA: TGTGCCAGCAGCGGCTCGACTAGCGGGGACCACACCGGGGAGCTGTTTTTT
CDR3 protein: CASSGSTSGDHTGELFF

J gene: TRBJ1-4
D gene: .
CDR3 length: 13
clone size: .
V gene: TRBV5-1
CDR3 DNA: TGCGCCAGCAGTGACGTAGCTAATGAAAAACTGTTTTTT
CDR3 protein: CASSDVANEKLFF

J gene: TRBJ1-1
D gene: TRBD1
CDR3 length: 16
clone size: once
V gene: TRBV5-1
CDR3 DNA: TGCGCCAGCAGCTTGGGACCACAGGGGGCAAACACTGAAGCTTTCTTT
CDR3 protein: CASSLGPQGANTEAFF

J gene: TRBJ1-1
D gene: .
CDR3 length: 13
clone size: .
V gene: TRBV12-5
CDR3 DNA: TGTGCTAGTGGGGACAGCACTGAATCTGAAGCTTTCTTT
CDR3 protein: CASGDSTESEAFF

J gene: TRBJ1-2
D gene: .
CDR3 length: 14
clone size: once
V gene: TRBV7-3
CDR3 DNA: TGTGCCAGCAGCTTGGGTGGAGCGGCTTATGGCTACACCTTC
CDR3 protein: CASSLGGAAYGYTF